This T cell receptor beta chain was identified in a study of blood T cell repertoires in COVID-19. The table lists this clone with a count of one. The CDR3 loop spans 16 amino acids. The germline CDR1 and CDR2 sequences are ENHRY and SYGVKD. The V end lost 3 bases, the J end lost 3 bases, and 15 bases lay between the germline ends. Produced via immunoSEQ multiplex PCR; TCRdb's table is partial and in-frame only. The profile shows about 140,000 clones, approximately 85% of them singletons. The sample comprised peripheral blood. The chain couples TRBV10-3 to TRBJ2-4; possibly TRBD2 for D (5 bases). The TCR sequence derives from a man aged 50 to 59 with acute or convalescent COVID-19. The CDR3: CAISDAADWGKNIQYF. CDR3 sequence (DNA): TGTGCCATCAGTGACGCTGCGGACTGGGGCAAAAACATTCAGTACTTC.